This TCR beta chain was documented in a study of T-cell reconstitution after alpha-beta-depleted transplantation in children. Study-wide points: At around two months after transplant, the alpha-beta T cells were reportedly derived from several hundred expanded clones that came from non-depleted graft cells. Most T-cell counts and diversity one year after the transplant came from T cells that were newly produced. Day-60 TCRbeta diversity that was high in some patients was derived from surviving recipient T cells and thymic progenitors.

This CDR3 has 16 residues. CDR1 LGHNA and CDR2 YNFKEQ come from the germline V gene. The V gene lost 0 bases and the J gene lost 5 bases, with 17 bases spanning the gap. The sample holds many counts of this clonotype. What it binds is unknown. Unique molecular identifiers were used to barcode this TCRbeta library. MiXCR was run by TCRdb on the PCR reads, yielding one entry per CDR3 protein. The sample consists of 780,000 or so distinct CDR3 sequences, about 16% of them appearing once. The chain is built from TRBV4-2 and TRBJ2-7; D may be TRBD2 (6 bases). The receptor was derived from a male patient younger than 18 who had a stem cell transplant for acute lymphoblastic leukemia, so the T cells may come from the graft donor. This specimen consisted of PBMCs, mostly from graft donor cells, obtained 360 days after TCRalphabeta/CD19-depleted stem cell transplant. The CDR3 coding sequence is TGTGCCAGCAGCCAAGAAGGAGGGCTTGAGACGGACGAGCAGTACTTC. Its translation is CASSQEGGLETDEQYF.